Below, 10 T cell receptor beta chains from the same sample are listed, as sequenced in a study of radiotherapy plus CTLA-4 blockade in lung cancer. Measured with immunoSEQ multiplex PCR; TCRdb has only the in-frame clones, and not every one. The data contain some 60,000 clones, roughly four fifths of them singletons. The sample consisted of peripheral blood, taken from a patient treated with radiotherapy plus ipilimumab. These receptors all come from a human donor with non-small cell lung cancer who had a complete response to radiotherapy plus ipilimumab.

This rearrangement joins TRBV18 to TRBJ2-3; possibly TRBD2 for D (5 bases). This CDR3 spans 14 amino acids. The V gene lost 0 bases and the J gene lost 6 bases, with 10 bases spanning the gap. The germline gives CDR1 KGHSH, CDR2 LQKENI. CDR3 in amino acids: CASSPPASRDTQYF. The CDR3 DNA is TGTGCCAGCTCACCACCGGCTAGCCGGGATACGCAGTATTTT.

J is TRBJ1-2 and V is TRBV29-1; 7 positions match TRBD1. In germline, CDR1 is SQVTM, CDR2 ANQGSEA. This CDR3 has 11 amino acids. The ends lost 6 bases at V and 8 bases at J; junction bases unmatched: 6. The CDR3 is CSVMGQQGYTF. For the CDR3, the DNA is TGCAGCGTAATGGGACAGCAGGGCTACACCTTC.

This chain joins TRBV7-8 and TRBJ1-4; D call uncertain. From germline, CDR1 is SGHVS and CDR2 FQNEAQ. V lost 5 bases to trimming and J lost 8 bases, with 18 bases between them. The CDR3 is 15 residues long. The CDR3 DNA reads TGTGCCAGCAGCCAACGGGTAGCCCTGAGGGAAAAACTGTTTTTT. Protein: CASSQRVALREKLFF. Full variable domain (missing parts from reference TRBV7-8 and TRBJ1-4): GAGVSQSPRYKVAKRGQDVALRCDPISGHVSLFWYQQALGQGPEFLTYFQNEAQLDKSGLPSDRFFAERPEGSVSTLKIQRTQQEDSAVYLCASSQRVALREKLFFGSGTQLSVL.

This clone was detected a few times. V is TRBV4-3 and J is TRBJ1-6; D unclear. The germline V gene has CDR1 LGHNA and CDR2 YSLEER. The CDR3 is made up of 14 amino acids. The V end lost 0 bases, the J end lost 5 bases, and 5 bases lay between the germline ends. As DNA, the CDR3 is TGCGCCAGCAGCCAAGATCCTAATAATTCACCCCTCCACTTT. Protein product: CASSQDPNNSPLHF.

V gene TRBV2 combines with J gene TRBJ1-2, with D maybe TRBD1 (6 bases). The V gene's germline CDR1 is SNHLY and CDR2 FYNNEI. The CDR3 loop spans 16 amino acids. The V and J ends lost 0 bases and 1 base respectively, with 12 bases between them. The CDR3 protein is CASSEALRQVNYGYTF. CDR3 DNA sequence: TGTGCCAGCAGTGAAGCGCTTCGACAGGTTAACTATGGCTACACCTTC.

In DNA form, the CDR3 reads TGCGCCAGCAGCCAAGGCTTACGGTCCGGGGCAACGGGGGACATTCAGTACTTC. Encoded protein: CASSQGLRSGATGDIQYF. The chain links TRBV4-3 to TRBJ2-4; D possibly corresponds to TRBD2 (6 bases). Germline V gives CDR1 LGHNA, CDR2 YSLEER. This CDR3 region has 18 residues. Trimming took off 1 base at V and 8 bases at J, with 24 bases between the two ends.

V is TRBV7-9 and J is TRBJ1-5; perhaps TRBD1 as D (5 bases). In germline, CDR1 is SEHNR, CDR2 FQNEAQ (reference sequence). This CDR3 is built from 14 residues. The V end lost 4 bases, the J end lost 4 bases, and 11 bases lay between the germline ends. The CDR3 region is CASSSRQTNQPQHF. The DNA for the CDR3 is TGTGCCAGCAGCTCCCGACAGACGAATCAGCCCCAGCATTTT.

The chain links TRBV7-6 to TRBJ1-1; 8 nucleotides agree with TRBD1. Germline values: CDR1 SGHVS, CDR2 FNYEAQ. Losses at the gene ends were 2 bases for V and 0 bases for J; bases not matched to a gene: 2. This CDR3 has 15 amino acids. CDR3 sequence (DNA): TGTGCCAGCAGCTTATTGACAGGGGTGAACACTGAAGCTTTCTTT. It is translated as CASSLLTGVNTEAFF.

The chain combines TRBV5-1 with TRBJ2-6, with a possible D match to TRBD1 (5 bases). This CDR3 has 20 residues. Germline V CDR1 and CDR2: SGHRS, YFSETQ. The ends were cut back, 0 bases at V and 0 bases at J, with 19 bases in the middle. DNA of the CDR3: TGCGCCAGCAGCTTGGGTAGAGAGGTTGGACAACTCTCTGGGGCCAACGTCCTGACTTTC. This encodes CASSLGREVGQLSGANVLTF.

The chain joins TRBV2 to TRBJ2-5; 9 nucleotides match TRBD2. V dropped 7 bases and J dropped 2; count of bases not matched to a gene: 2. Germline assignment: CDR1 SNHLY and CDR2 FYNNEI. This CDR3 region has 13 residues. The CDR3 region is CASKRGVQETQYF. For the CDR3, the DNA is TGTGCCAGCAAGCGGGGGGTACAAGAGACCCAGTACTTC.